One sample yielded the 30 T cell receptor beta chains listed below, sequenced in a study of blood T cells in healthy people across ages. Through a sample-barcoded 5' primer and a J-beta primer mix, a second PCR was run for about 7 to 12 cycles. TCRdb re-derived calls from the 5' RACE reads in MiXCR, one entry per CDR3 protein. The profile shows around 1.5 million distinct CDR3 sequences, around two fifths of them singletons. The sequenced sample was blood. The receptors come from a woman aged 18-29 years in good health.

This clonotype was seen more than once but under ten times. The chain carries TRBV6-5 and TRBJ2-3, with D possibly TRBD2 on 7 matching bases. Germline loops: CDR1 MNHEY, CDR2 SVGAGI. The V and J ends lost 0 bases and 4 bases respectively, with 11 bases between them. There are 15 residues in the CDR3. CDR3 DNA: TGTGCCAGCAGTTACTCGATCGGGGGGCCAGATACGCAGTATTTT. Translating gives CASSYSIGGPDTQYF.

This clonotype has only a few counts. The chain has TRBV6-5 and TRBJ1-2; D is uncertain. Germline assignment: CDR1 MNHEY and CDR2 SVGAGI. V shed 9 bases and J shed 5 bases, with 10 bases lying between them. The length of the CDR3 is 11 residues. This CDR3 reads CARFHSYGYTF. In DNA, the CDR3 is TGTGCCAGGTTCCATTCTTATGGCTACACCTTC.

The rearrangement uses TRBV6-5 and TRBJ1-6, with D possibly TRBD1 on 6 matching bases. The germline V gene encodes CDR1 MNHEY and CDR2 SVGAGI. V lost 4 bases and J lost 14, with 15 bases in between. The CDR3 is 13 residues long. Here the CDR3 reads CASSSGQPFTLHF. CDR3 nucleotide sequence: TGTGCCAGCAGTTCCGGACAGCCATTCACCCTCCACTTT.

This clonotype was detected a few times. The chain employs TRBV5-1 and TRBJ2-3; 11 bases align to TRBD2. CDR1 is SGHRS, CDR2 YFSETQ, per germline. This CDR3 spans 14 amino acids. V gave up 3 bases and J gave up 7 bases; unmatched junction bases: 4. CDR3 sequence reads: CASSSTSGTNTQYF. CDR3 DNA sequence: TGCGCCAGCAGCTCGACTAGCGGGACAAATACGCAGTATTTT.

The chain employs TRBV9 and TRBJ1-6; possible D gene TRBD1, 5 bases. The CDR3 is made up of 16 amino acids. Looked up from germline, CDR1 is SGDLS and CDR2 is YYNGEE. V was shortened by 3 bases and J by 9 bases, with 19 bases between the two germline ends. The CDR3 nucleotides read TGTGCCAGCAGCGCCTCCCGCGGGACGGGCGGTTCACCCCTCCACTTT. It yields the protein CASSASRGTGGSPLHF.

This chain links TRBV20-1 with TRBJ2-1; perhaps TRBD1 as D (5 bases). Trimming took 4 bases from V and 8 from J, leaving 18 bases between them. This CDR3 spans 14 amino acids. CDR1 and CDR2 (germline): DFQATT, SNEGSKA (reference sequence). Here the CDR3 reads CSAIGQGSQDEQFF. The CDR3 region has the DNA TGCAGTGCTATCGGCCAGGGCTCTCAGGATGAGCAGTTCTTC.

The J gene is TRBJ2-2, the V gene TRBV7-2; TRBD1 might be the D (5 bases). Looked up from germline, CDR1 is SGHTA and CDR2 is FQGNSA. Trimming pared 5 bases from V and 3 bases from J, leaving 16 bases between. The CDR3 consists of 16 residues. The CDR3 spells CASSPQGGYYTGELFF. The CDR3, as DNA: TGTGCCAGCAGCCCCCAGGGTGGCTACTACACCGGGGAGCTGTTTTTT.

The chain joins TRBV20-1 to TRBJ2-7; 14 nucleotides match TRBD2. V lost 0 bases and J lost 5; bases outside the gene matches: 12. The CDR3 consists of 18 residues. Germline V gene data show CDR1 as DFQATT and CDR2 as SNEGSKA (reference sequence). CDR3 sequence (DNA): TGCAGTGCTAGAGATAGCCCGGGACTAGCGGGGGCGCTCAACGAGCAGTACTTC. Translated, it gives CSARDSPGLAGALNEQYF.

This clonotype showed up just a few times. This sequence joins TRBV5-1 and TRBJ2-3, with 9 bases lining up with TRBD2. This CDR3 spans 16 amino acids. CDR1 and CDR2 (germline): SGHRS, YFSETQ. With 2 bases clipped from V and 0 bases from J, the junction kept 4 bases outside the gene matches. CDR3 in amino acids: CASSFGAGGSTDTQYF. The DNA of the CDR3 is TGCGCCAGCAGCTTCGGAGCGGGGGGAAGCACAGATACGCAGTATTTT.

There are a few counts of this clonotype. This chain connects TRBV4-2 to TRBJ2-3, with a tentative D call TRBD2 (5 bases). The CDR3 sequence is 17 residues long. Germline V CDR1 and CDR2: LGHNA, YNFKEQ. The V gene lost 0 bases and the J gene lost 1 base, with 14 bases spanning the gap. As DNA, the CDR3 is TGTGCCAGCAGCCAAGAAGAGGCGGAGAGGGGCACAGATACGCAGTATTTT. This translates into CASSQEEAERGTDTQYF.

CDR3 sequence (DNA): TGTGCCAGCAGCTCTAGACTAGGAGTTGAGCAGTTCTTC. This sequence encodes CASSSRLGVEQFF. The chain uses TRBV7-2 and TRBJ2-1; TRBD2 might be the D (6 bases). The CDR3 sequence is 13 residues long. CDR1 is SGHTA, CDR2 FQGNSA, per germline. Trimming shortened V by 4 bases and J by 9 bases, and 13 bases separated the two germline ends.

The V gene is TRBV7-2, the J gene TRBJ2-7; D uncertain. The CDR3 loop spans 14 amino acids. CDR1 and CDR2 from the germline V gene are SGHTA and FQGNSA. The ends were cut back, 1 base at V and 6 bases at J, with 13 bases in the middle. The CDR3 spells CASSLDGLPREQYF. In DNA form, the CDR3 reads TGTGCCAGCAGCTTAGATGGCCTACCTCGCGAGCAGTACTTC.

This clonotype was recorded only once. A junction end diverges from the germline sequence, so it may reflect a read error. This chain uses TRBV10-3 with TRBJ1-2, with TRBD1 identical over 8 bases. The CDR3 has 17 residues. Germline lookup yields CDR1 ENHRY and CDR2 SYGVKD. CDR3 in DNA: TGTGCCATCAGTGCGGGGGAAGGACAGGGAGCTAACTGTGGCTACACCTTC. It translates to CAISAGEGQGANCGYTF.

This clonotype appeared a single time. The V call is TRBV6-5, the J call TRBJ1-2; 9 nucleotides match TRBD1. J was trimmed by 8 bases and V by 5 bases; bases with no gene match: 12. The CDR3 consists of 15 residues. Germline V gene lookup returns CDR1 MNHEY and CDR2 SVGAGI. CDR3 coding DNA: TGTGCCAGCAGTCCGGGACAGGGCTCCCCAGGCGGCTACACCTTC. It yields the protein CASSPGQGSPGGYTF.

This clonotype is a singleton in its sample. J is TRBJ2-4 and V is TRBV30; D gene uncertain. CDR1 and CDR2 (germline): GTSNPN, SVGIG (reference sequence). CDR3 length equals 12 residues. V was trimmed by 5 bases and J by 0 bases, leaving 5 bases between them. In DNA, the CDR3 is TGTGCCTGGCTCCTAGCCAAAAACATTCAGTACTTC. Protein product: CAWLLAKNIQYF.

The table lists this clonotype with many counts. The chain recombines TRBV27 with TRBJ1-6; no clear D gene. Deletions cut 5 bases from V and 4 bases from J, with 3 bases between. This CDR3 region has 12 residues. Germline values: CDR1 MNHEY, CDR2 SMNVEV (reference sequence). CDR3 DNA sequence: TGTGCCAGCAGTCCTTATAATTCACCCCTCCACTTT. It translates to CASSPYNSPLHF.

The rearrangement links TRBV20-1 to TRBJ2-5; 11 positions match TRBD2. Germline V gives CDR1 DFQATT, CDR2 SNEGSKA (reference sequence). V gave up 5 bases and J gave up 14 bases; unmatched junction bases: 19. The CDR3 loop spans 15 amino acids. DNA for the CDR3: TGCAGTGCTTCTAGCGGGAGGCCCCCCCTTCGCGAGCAATACTTC. As protein: CSASSGRPPLREQYF.

The rearrangement uses TRBV24-1 and TRBJ2-1; D remains ambiguous. The V gene lost 2 bases and the J gene lost 6 bases, with 16 bases spanning the gap. This CDR3 spans 16 amino acids. Germline V lookup: CDR1 KGHDR, CDR2 SFDVKD. CDR3 sequence reads: CATSDSLKSEANEQFF. The CDR3 nucleotides read TGTGCCACCAGTGATTCCCTCAAGTCAGAAGCCAATGAGCAGTTCTTC.

The chain employs TRBV5-5 and TRBJ2-3; D remains ambiguous. The CDR3 is made up of 15 amino acids. Looked up from germline, CDR1 is SGHKS and CDR2 is YYEKEE (reference sequence). V was shortened by 0 bases and J by 3 bases, with 11 bases between the two germline ends. The DNA of the CDR3 is TGTGCCAGCAGCTTGGCACCGGTGGGTACAGATACGCAGTATTTT. The encoded protein is CASSLAPVGTDTQYF.

The V gene is TRBV7-9, the J gene TRBJ1-3; a weak D match, TRBD1 (6 bases). The CDR3 loop spans 18 amino acids. Germline V CDR1 and CDR2: SEHNR, FQNEAQ (reference sequence). V lost 4 bases, J lost 0 bases, and 19 bases lay in between. CDR3 in DNA: TGTGCCAGCAGCTCGCCCAGGGGAGCCCACAGCTCTGGAAACACCATATATTTT. Translation: CASSSPRGAHSSGNTIYF.

The gene calls are TRBV11-1 and TRBJ1-5; D unresolved. Trimming cost V 2 bases and J 10 bases, with 12 bases left between them. The CDR3 runs to 13 residues. Germline-derived CDR1 and CDR2 are SGHAT and FQDESV (reference sequence). CDR3 loop: CASSLSVEGPQHF. Here the CDR3 DNA reads TGTGCCAGCAGCTTAAGCGTAGAAGGACCCCAGCATTTT.

This clonotype has a handful of counts. The V gene is TRBV6-2 or TRBV6-3, the J gene TRBJ2-1; 8 positions agree with TRBD2. V lost 6 bases, J lost 8 bases, and 12 bases stayed unmatched. The germline CDR1 and CDR2 sequences are MNHEY and SVGEGT. This CDR3 comprises 15 residues. DNA for the CDR3: TGTGCCAGCAGAGGGGCAGGACTAGCCTTTGATGAGCAGTTCTTC. Translating it yields CASRGAGLAFDEQFF.

This clonotype was detected a few times. This chain uses TRBV29-1 with TRBJ2-7; D assignment may be TRBD1 or TRBD2 (7 bases each). This CDR3 is 14 amino acids long. Trimming left V 2 bases short and J 4 bases short, with 15 bases between. Per the germline V gene, CDR1 is SQVTM and CDR2 is ANQGSEA. The DNA of the CDR3 is TGCAGCGTTGAAAGCGGGGACAGTCGGTACGAGCAGTACTTC. This gives the protein CSVESGDSRYEQYF.

This clonotype has a single count. J is TRBJ2-7 and V is TRBV27; the D gene is possibly TRBD2 (6 bases). Germline loops: CDR1 MNHEY, CDR2 SMNVEV (reference sequence). The CDR3 is 15 amino acids. V lost 10 bases, J lost 4 bases, and 23 bases lay in between. DNA for the CDR3: TGTGCCACCAGCTTGACTAGTGGGGGGTTTTACGAGCAGTACTTC. Its protein product is CATSLTSGGFYEQYF.

The sample holds a few counts of this clonotype. The gene calls are TRBV20-1 and TRBJ2-3; 8 bases are a match to TRBD2. The V gene's germline CDR1 is DFQATT and CDR2 SNEGSKA (reference sequence). V gave up 2 bases and J gave up 2 bases; unmatched junction bases: 12. The CDR3 length is 17 residues. CDR3 region: CSARMAELAAFTDTQYF. The DNA for the CDR3 is TGCAGTGCTAGAATGGCGGAACTAGCGGCCTTCACAGATACGCAGTATTTT.

The rearrangement uses TRBV4-1 and TRBJ2-1; TRBD1 agrees at 7 bases. This CDR3 is built from 15 residues. CDR1 and CDR2 (germline): MGHRA, YSYEKL. The V gene end was trimmed by 1 base and the J gene end by 4 bases; junction bases not matched to a gene: 4. CDR3 region: CASSQAVQGYNEQFF. The CDR3 DNA is TGCGCCAGCAGCCAAGCAGTACAGGGGTACAATGAGCAGTTCTTC.

This clonotype was found once. V gene TRBV3-1 combines with J gene TRBJ1-2; D remains unclear. CDR3 length: 16 residues. Germline lookup yields CDR1 LGHDT and CDR2 YNNKEL (reference sequence). V dropped 1 base and J dropped 4 bases, with 16 bases sitting between them. CDR3 nucleotides: TGTGCCAGCAGCCAAGGTCAGTTGGGCCTTACCTATGGCTACACCTTC. It yields the protein CASSQGQLGLTYGYTF.

The chain combines TRBV10-3 with TRBJ2-1; 12 nucleotides match TRBD2. The DNA end favors TRBJ2-7, so the J call may be wrong. Germline V gene lookup returns CDR1 ENHRY and CDR2 SYGVKD. The CDR3 loop spans 17 amino acids. CDR3 coding DNA: TGTGCCATCGGTCCCGGGACTAGCGGGTGCTCCTACAATGAGCAGTACTTC. It yields the protein CAIGPGTSGCSYNEQYF.

A word on this clonotype: A read error may account for a junction end that differs from germline. This chain joins TRBV20-1 and TRBJ2-2; no clear D gene. From germline, CDR1 is DFQATT and CDR2 SNEGSKA (reference sequence). This CDR3 spans 13 amino acids. CDR3: CSARDHGSGELFF. The CDR3 DNA reads TGCAGCGCTAGAGATCATGGCTCCGGGGAGCTGTTTTTT.

This clonotype was observed a few times. V is TRBV7-2 and J is TRBJ2-1, with 11 nucleotides matching TRBD2. There are 16 residues in the CDR3. V was pared by 5 bases and J by 8 bases, with 11 bases of the junction left unmatched. CDR1 and CDR2 from the germline V gene are SGHTA and FQGNSA. In nucleotides, the CDR3 is TGTGCCAGCAGCACCCGACTAGCGGGGTACCAGGATGAGCAGTTCTTC. It codes for CASSTRLAGYQDEQFF.